One sample yielded the 20 T cell receptor beta chains listed below, sequenced in a study of T cell responses to AZD1222 COVID-19 vaccine. TCRdb keeps only in-frame clones here, not all; method: immunoSEQ multiplex PCR. The sample includes some 180,000 clones, 94% of them seen just once. Source: peripheral blood, taken 28 days after the second AZD1222 dose. Every receptor here comes from an adult who received the AZD1222 COVID-19 vaccine.

The chain employs TRBV29-1 and TRBJ1-1; possibly TRBD1 for D (5 bases). The V gene's germline CDR1 is SQVTM and CDR2 ANQGSEA. Deletions cut 0 bases from V and 6 bases from J, with 17 bases between. This CDR3 is 15 amino acids long. The CDR3 bases are TGCAGCGTTGAAGAGGGATTCTCAAGAGGGGCTGAAGCTTTCTTT. Translation: CSVEEGFSRGAEAFF.

The chain carries TRBV10-3 and TRBJ1-6; 7 nucleotides match TRBD1. This CDR3 is 14 amino acids long. CDR1 is ENHRY, CDR2 SYGVKD, per germline. V shed 2 bases, J shed 7 bases, and the junction held 2 bases outside the gene matches. The CDR3 here is CAISETGANSPLHF. For the CDR3, the DNA is TGTGCCATCAGTGAGACAGGGGCGAATTCACCCCTCCACTTT.

This clone was found once. The rearrangement uses TRBV11-3 and TRBJ1-4; possibly TRBD1 for D (5 bases). The germline gives CDR1 SGHNT, CDR2 YENEEA. Between the trimmed V and J ends, which lost 6 bases and 7 bases, there was a span of 15 bases. This CDR3 is built from 14 residues. The CDR3 bases are TGTGCCAGCAGTTCCACCCTGACAGTTGAAAAACTGTTTTTT. It specifies CASSSTLTVEKLFF.

This chain joins TRBV27 and TRBJ1-4; the D gene is possibly TRBD1 (5 bases). CDR1 is MNHEY, CDR2 SMNVEV, per germline (reference sequence). V gave up 4 bases and J gave up 4 bases, with 10 bases separating them. The CDR3 runs 14 residues. CDR3 residues: CASSSRQINEKLFF. As DNA, the CDR3 is TGTGCCAGCAGTTCGAGACAGATTAATGAAAAACTGTTTTTT.

This chain connects TRBV27 to TRBJ1-4; 9 bases are a match to TRBD1. The ends lost 5 bases at V and 8 bases at J; junction bases unmatched: 21. The CDR3 runs 19 residues. CDR1 and CDR2 from the germline V gene are MNHEY and SMNVEV (reference sequence). CDR3 in amino acids: CASSPPPGTGNPLGEKLFF. The CDR3 region has the DNA TGTGCCAGCAGTCCCCCGCCGGGGACAGGGAACCCCCTGGGGGAAAAACTGTTTTTT.

J is TRBJ1-6 and V is TRBV12-5; D ambiguous. Germline V CDR1 and CDR2: LGHNT, FRNRAP. This CDR3 comprises 13 residues. V lost 11 bases to trimming and J lost 4 bases, with 12 bases between them. The CDR3 DNA reads TGTGCTTCTATGCGGCCGTATAATTCACCCCTCCACTTT. Residues: CASMRPYNSPLHF.

The chain carries TRBV7-3 and TRBJ1-1; D call uncertain. The CDR3 loop spans 15 amino acids. V was cut by 1 base and J by 2 bases, with 11 bases left in between. Germline CDR1 SGHTA, CDR2 FQGTGA. CDR3: CASSLKYGENTEAFF. For the CDR3, the DNA is TGTGCCAGCAGCTTAAAATACGGGGAAAACACTGAAGCTTTCTTT.

The chain is built from TRBV29-1 and TRBJ1-1; TRBD1 matches 9 bases. The V gene's germline CDR1 is SQVTM and CDR2 ANQGSEA. The trim removed 7 bases at V and 5 bases at J, leaving 2 bases unmatched. This CDR3 spans 11 amino acids. The CDR3 loop reads CSGQGVTEAFF. The CDR3 nucleotides are TGCAGCGGACAGGGGGTGACTGAAGCTTTCTTT.

The chain's CDR3 is CASSGYTAGGNTIYF. Here the CDR3 DNA reads TGTGCCAGCAGCGGATATACAGCTGGCGGAAACACCATATATTTT. The genes are TRBV9 and TRBJ1-3; no clear D gene. Germline V CDR1 and CDR2: SGDLS, YYNGEE. The CDR3 contains 15 residues. Trimming took 3 bases from V and 4 from J, leaving 14 bases between them.

The chain joins TRBV11-3 to TRBJ2-2; 9 bases line up with TRBD1. Germline V CDR1 and CDR2: SGHNT, YENEEA. Trimming at V came to 4 bases and at J to 8 bases, leaving 11 bases not matched to a gene. CDR3 length: 16 residues. In nucleotides, the CDR3 is TGTGCCAGCAGCTCACACACCGGGACAGGGACAGGGGAGCTGTTTTTT. This encodes CASSSHTGTGTGELFF.

This clone was detected only once. This chain joins TRBV20-1 and TRBJ1-1, with D uncertain. V dropped 4 bases and J dropped 5 bases, with 8 bases sitting between them. Germline V gene sequence: CDR1 DFQATT, CDR2 SNEGSKA (reference sequence). The CDR3 loop spans 11 amino acids. CDR3 region: CSATPKTEAFF. The CDR3 nucleotides read TGCAGTGCTACCCCGAAGACTGAAGCTTTCTTT.

J is TRBJ1-3 and V is TRBV9; D remains unclear. V was shortened by 4 bases and J by 0 bases, with 5 bases between the two germline ends. The germline V gene encodes CDR1 SGDLS and CDR2 YYNGEE. The CDR3 has 13 residues. The CDR3 sequence: CASSTVSGNTIYF. CDR3 DNA sequence: TGTGCCAGCAGCACGGTCTCTGGAAACACCATATATTTT.

This sequence joins TRBV27 and TRBJ2-7, with TRBD2 matching 7 bases. The CDR3 spans 14 residues. Trimming at V came to 5 bases and at J to 2 bases, leaving 6 bases not matched to a gene. Germline assignment: CDR1 MNHEY and CDR2 SMNVEV (reference sequence). This CDR3 reads CASSTGRGTYEQYF. The CDR3 DNA is TGTGCCAGCAGTACCGGGCGGGGGACCTACGAGCAGTACTTC.

The V and J genes are TRBV6-5 and TRBJ1-2; D is ambiguous. V shed 6 bases and J shed 2 bases, with 16 bases lying between them. CDR1 is MNHEY, CDR2 SVGAGI, per germline. This CDR3 contains 15 residues. CDR3 nucleotide sequence: TGTGCCAGCAGGATTAGCGGGGTGCAGAACTATGGCTACACCTTC. Its translation is CASRISGVQNYGYTF.

V usage is TRBV11-2 and J usage is TRBJ2-5, with 13 bases aligning to TRBD2. V dropped 5 bases and J dropped 2; count of bases not matched to a gene: 5. There are 16 residues in the CDR3. Germline CDR1 is SGHAT and CDR2 is FQNNGV. CDR3 coding DNA: TGTGCCAGCAGCCGAAGGACTAGCGGGAGTCAAGAGACCCAGTACTTC. Protein product: CASSRRTSGSQETQYF.

CDR3 loop: CASSSGRGGSEAFF. CDR3 nucleotides: TGTGCCAGCAGCTCGGGGAGGGGCGGTTCTGAAGCTTTCTTT. The chain recombines TRBV7-9 with TRBJ1-1; possible D gene TRBD1, 5 bases. Germline loops: CDR1 SEHNR, CDR2 FQNEAQ (reference sequence). The CDR3 has 14 residues. The germline V and J ends were trimmed by 4 bases and 6 bases, with 15 bases remaining between them.

The chain combines TRBV28 with TRBJ1-4; D is ambiguous. There are 14 residues in the CDR3. Germline CDR1 MDHEN, CDR2 SYDVKM. Deletions cut 4 bases from V and 8 bases from J, with 14 bases between. In DNA, the CDR3 is TGTGCCAGCAGTTCTACCCCGTGGAGGGAAAAACTGTTTTTT. This gives the protein CASSSTPWREKLFF.

The chain employs TRBV27 and TRBJ2-3, with TRBD2 matching over 11 bases. V trimming: 6 bases; J trimming: 0 bases; junction bases outside the gene matches: 17. The CDR3 covers 20 residues. Germline values: CDR1 MNHEY, CDR2 SMNVEV (reference sequence). The CDR3 nucleotides are TGTGCCAGCAGCCGGACTACTCTAGGACTAGCGGGTTCTAGCACAGATACGCAGTATTTT. This translates into CASSRTTLGLAGSSTDTQYF.

This clone was found once. The CDR3 region is CASSPGTGGYEQYF. CDR3 DNA sequence: TGTGCCAGCAGTCCCGGGACAGGGGGCTACGAGCAGTACTTC. This chain joins TRBV3-1 (or the pseudogene TRBV3-2) and TRBJ2-7; TRBD1 aligns across 11 bases. The CDR3 has 14 amino acids. The germline V gene encodes CDR1 LGHDT and CDR2 YNNKEL (reference sequence). V was pared by 6 bases and J by 3 bases, with 4 bases of the junction left unmatched.

A single count supports this clone. The V gene is TRBV10-2, the J gene TRBJ2-7; unclear D gene. V gave up 4 bases and J gave up 6 bases, with 10 bases separating them. The CDR3 is 12 amino acids. The germline gives CDR1 WSHSY, CDR2 SAAADI. In DNA form, the CDR3 reads TGCGCCAGCAGTGGTGGCTTAAGCGAGCAGTACTTC. Translation gives CASSGGLSEQYF.